This TCR beta chain was found in a study of PD-1 blockade in mismatch repair-deficient tumors. Study-wide background: All were previously treated, progressing patients with 11 to 13 mismatch repair-deficient cancer types.

Of note for this clone: Its antigen is currently unknown.

Overall study results and limits: Tumor-resident clones, often absent from pretreatment blood, expanded after pembrolizumab and then contracted.

The table came from immunoSEQ multiplex PCR; TCRdb's copy has only in-frame clones and leaves some out. The table records about 63,000 clones, around 88% of them present only once. A few pembrolizumab responders had their TCRs sequenced. From germline, CDR1 is LNHDA and CDR2 SQIVND (reference sequence). The CDR3 covers 11 residues. The V and J ends lost 8 bases and 12 bases respectively, with 14 bases between them. Sequencing used peripheral blood, obtained 52 weeks after starting pembrolizumab. The receptor was derived from an adult with mismatch repair-deficient cancer. The chain combines TRBV19 with TRBJ2-1; unclear D gene. CDR3 sequence reads: CASGRPIGQFF. The CDR3 DNA follows: TGTGCCAGTGGCCGTCCTATCGGGCAGTTCTTC.